This TCR beta chain is drawn from a study of blood T cell repertoires in COVID-19. Study context: PBMCs, B-cell-depleted T cells, or T cells provided the cDNA or gDNA that made up the material.

The repertoire was sequenced with immunoSEQ multiplex PCR; TCRdb's copy has only in-frame clones and lacks some. The sample gives around 140,000 clones, 80% to 90% of which show up once; around 8.3% is in the top ten. V was cut by 10 bases and J by 1 base, with 22 bases left in between. The length of the CDR3 is 16 residues. In germline, CDR1 is MDHEN, CDR2 SYDVKM. The sequencing input was peripheral blood. The rearrangement links TRBV28 to TRBJ1-2; D remains ambiguous. The sequence was obtained from a woman between 45 and 60 years old with active or convalescent COVID-19. CDR3 amino acids: CATNTGSQRYNYGYTF. CDR3 bases: TGTGCCACCAACACCGGGAGCCAGCGTTATAACTATGGCTACACCTTC.